Below, 4 T cell receptor beta chains from the same sample are listed, as sequenced in a study of tumor and adjacent non-tumor tissue in lung cancer. A modified ARM-PCR protocol with three rounds of nested PCR amplified TCRbeta. TCRdb analysed the multiplex PCR reads with MiXCR anew, one entry per CDR3 protein. The table lists roughly 90,000 distinct CDR3 sequences, 76% of them singletons. No cell sorting was done before RNA was extracted from the tissue. This non-tumor lung sample came from over 3 cm beyond the tumor edge. The sequenced sample was distant non-tumor lung tissue. The source of these receptors is a woman aged 50 to 65 with non-small cell lung cancer.

For this clonotype: Likely a read error: the CDR3 ends without its conserved phenylalanine or tryptophan. J is TRBJ2-7 and V is TRBV12-3 or TRBV12-4, with 12 bases identical to TRBD2. The V and J ends lost 5 bases and 8 bases, in that order; junction bases with no gene match: 10. The CDR3 has 15 residues. The CDR3 DNA reads TGTGCCAGCAGTAAAACGACTAGCGGGAGATACAAGCAGTACTCC. This translates into CASSKTTSGRYKQYS.

The chain combines TRBV29-1 with TRBJ2-2; possible D gene TRBD2, 6 bases. Per germline, CDR1 SQVTM and CDR2 ANQGSEA. The CDR3 is 16 residues long. V lost 6 bases to trimming and J lost 8 bases, with 25 bases between them. The DNA for the CDR3 is TGCAGCGTGATGACTAACGGGAGTGAAGGCACTGGGGAGCTGTTTTTT. Translating it yields CSVMTNGSEGTGELFF.

In its sample, this clonotype was seen a few times. J is TRBJ2-3 and V is TRBV6-1, with D tentatively TRBD2 (5 bases). The CDR3 consists of 14 residues. Germline-derived CDR1 and CDR2 are MNHNS and SASEGT. V lost 6 bases and J 6 bases, leaving 16 bases between the germline ends. CDR3: CASSGTEGRDTQYF. For the CDR3, the DNA is TGTGCCAGCAGCGGCACAGAGGGCCGTGATACGCAGTATTTT.

The chain recombines TRBV28 with TRBJ2-3; D not certain. From germline, CDR1 is MDHEN and CDR2 SYDVKM. With 9 bases removed from V and 2 bases from J, the gap between germline ends came to 15 bases. The CDR3 covers 14 residues. The CDR3 region is CASRTRINTDTQYF. CDR3 DNA: TGTGCCAGTAGGACCAGGATCAACACAGATACGCAGTATTTT.